The 21 T cell receptor beta chains presented below share a single source sample, sequenced in a study of vaccination and CD4 T cells after COVID-19. Once obtained from cultured CD4+ T cells, the DNA was sequenced using the Oncomine TCR Beta short-read assay. TCRdb fed the PCR reads into MiXCR, producing one record per CDR3 protein. Of 9,500 to 10,000 distinct CDR3 sequences detected, about 60% appear once; the ten largest clones hold over 20%. Antigens of these TCRs are unknown. Treatment in this sample: roughly ten-day PBMC culture with coronavirus spike peptide pools or control peptides (ViraFEST assay). Collection of the unexposed donor's CD4+ T cells took place before the COVID-19 pandemic (2011-2018). Sequenced: CD4+ T cells from blood, cultured in vitro. The receptors come from a human donor in good health.

Comment on this clonotype: A much more abundant neighbour one base away suggests this may be a read error. J is TRBJ1-1 and V is TRBV6-4; D perhaps matches TRBD1 (5 bases). This CDR3 is 13 amino acids long. Germline V gene lookup returns CDR1 MRHNA and CDR2 SNTAGT. CDR3 residues: CASSRGGNTEALF. The CDR3 bases are TGTGCCAGCAGTAGGGGAGGGAACACTGAAGCTCTCTTT.

The chain is built from TRBV28 and TRBJ1-1, with D unclear. The germline gives CDR1 MDHEN, CDR2 SYDVKM. This CDR3 region has 12 residues. Trimming pared 4 bases from V and 8 bases from J, leaving 11 bases between. CDR3 in amino acids: CASSSYPGEAFF. The CDR3 DNA follows: TGTGCCAGCAGTTCCTATCCGGGGGAAGCTTTCTTT.

The chain carries TRBV20-1 and TRBJ2-2; TRBD2 agrees at 9 bases. The germline V gene has CDR1 DFQATT and CDR2 SNEGSKA (reference sequence). This CDR3 has 15 amino acids. Trimming at V came to 4 bases and at J to 6 bases, leaving 9 bases not matched to a gene. The CDR3 DNA reads TGCAGTGCTACCCTCTCCGCGGGAGGGCCCGGGGAGCTGTTTTTT. Its protein product is CSATLSAGGPGELFF.

The chain combines TRBV6-1 with TRBJ2-1; D is uncertain. Germline V CDR1 and CDR2: MNHNS, SASEGT. The CDR3 is made up of 16 amino acids. Trimming took off 6 bases at V and 1 base at J, with 16 bases between the two ends. The CDR3 loop is CASSRNLESSYNEQFF. In nucleotides, the CDR3 is TGTGCCAGCAGCCGAAACTTGGAGAGTTCCTACAATGAGCAGTTCTTC.

The chain couples TRBV29-1 to TRBJ1-5, with a weak D call TRBD1 (6 bases). The CDR3 contains 16 residues. The ends were cut back, 4 bases at V and 7 bases at J, with 23 bases in the middle. The germline V gene has CDR1 SQVTM and CDR2 ANQGSEA. DNA of the CDR3: TGCAGCGTTGTACCCGTTCGGGCAGGGGCAGTACAGCCCCAGCATTTT. Amino acids: CSVVPVRAGAVQPQHF. The whole variable domain, remainder taken from reference TRBV29-1 and TRBJ1-5, is SAVISQKPSRDICQRGTSLTIQCQVDSQVTMMFWYRQQPGQSLTLIATANQGSEATYESGFVIDKFPISRPNLTFSTLTVSNMSPEDSSIYLCSVVPVRAGAVQPQHFGDGTRLSIL.

This clonotype has only one observation. Written as DNA, the CDR3 is TGTGCCAGCAGCTTGGAAAGGAACTACGAGCAGTACTTC. It codes for CASSLERNYEQYF. This chain links TRBV11-2 with TRBJ2-7; D is ambiguous. The V and J ends lost 3 bases and 3 bases respectively, with 9 bases between them. The CDR3 runs to 13 residues. CDR1 and CDR2 (germline): SGHAT, FQNNGV.

The chain combines TRBV6-2 or TRBV6-3 with TRBJ1-5; 7 bases line up with TRBD1. The CDR3 length is 14 residues. The germline gives CDR1 MNHEY, CDR2 SVGEGT. After removal of 6 bases from V and 3 bases from J, the junction contained 5 bases not matched to a gene. DNA for the CDR3: TGTGCCAGCAGAACAGGGGATAACAATCAGCCCCAGCATTTT. It translates to CASRTGDNNQPQHF.

The chain links TRBV20-1 to TRBJ1-5; 8 nucleotides line up with TRBD1. The CDR3 has 15 amino acids. CDR1 DFQATT and CDR2 SNEGSKA come from the germline V gene (reference sequence). The ends lost 3 bases at V and 1 base at J; junction bases unmatched: 5. The CDR3 spells CSASTGGGSNQPQHF. CDR3 coding DNA: TGCAGTGCTAGTACAGGGGGGGGGAGCAATCAGCCCCAGCATTTT.

This clonotype was seen more than once but under ten times. J is TRBJ2-7 and V is TRBV6-1; no definite D call. The CDR3 contains 14 residues. Trimming left V 6 bases short and J 3 bases short, with 15 bases between. The germline V gene encodes CDR1 MNHNS and CDR2 SASEGT. The DNA for the CDR3 is TGTGCCAGCAGGAGCGTCGGTCTAGTCTACGAGCAGTACTTC. It is translated as CASRSVGLVYEQYF.

This sequence joins TRBV5-1 and TRBJ1-1, with TRBD1 as a possible D gene (5 bases). The CDR3 length is 14 residues. Germline CDR1 reads SGHRS; CDR2 reads YFSETQ. The V end was cut by 4 bases, the J end by 4 bases, with 14 bases between. The CDR3 here is CASSRDAGGTEAFF. CDR3 DNA sequence: TGCGCCAGCAGCAGGGACGCGGGGGGCACTGAAGCTTTCTTT.

V gene TRBV7-9 combines with J gene TRBJ2-5; 8 bases are a match to TRBD2. The CDR3 runs to 13 residues. The germline gives CDR1 SEHNR, CDR2 FQNEAQ (reference sequence). V gave up 6 bases and J gave up 5 bases; unmatched junction bases: 5. CDR3 protein: CASSRGGWETQYF. As DNA, the CDR3 is TGTGCCAGCAGTCGGGGGGGCTGGGAGACCCAGTACTTC.

The chain carries TRBV7-2 and TRBJ2-6; a weak D match, TRBD1 (5 bases). This CDR3 region has 21 residues. Germline CDR1 reads SGHTA; CDR2 reads FQGNSA. Trimming left V 5 bases short and J 0 bases short, with 26 bases between. The CDR3 DNA reads TGTGCCAGCAGCCCCTTCGTTTTTGACAGTCCTCGGAGCTCTGGGGCCAACGTCCTGACTTTC. As protein: CASSPFVFDSPRSSGANVLTF.

This sequence joins TRBV6-1 and TRBJ2-3; 10 bases line up with TRBD2. CDR3 length: 15 residues. Germline lookup yields CDR1 MNHNS and CDR2 SASEGT. Trimming at V came to 8 bases and at J to 5 bases, leaving 10 bases not matched to a gene. The CDR3 DNA is TGTGCCAGCCTACGACAGCGGGGGGGAAGAGATACGCAGTATTTT. It is translated as CASLRQRGGRDTQYF.

This clonotype was counted a few times. V and J are TRBV19 and TRBJ1-2; D gene unclear. CDR3 length: 12 residues. V was shortened by 3 bases and J by 4 bases, with 6 bases between the two germline ends. CDR1 LNHDA and CDR2 SQIVND come from the germline V gene (reference sequence). The CDR3 loop reads CASSIHSYGYTF. Written as DNA, the CDR3 is TGTGCCAGTAGTATTCACTCCTATGGCTACACCTTC.

This chain links TRBV29-1 with TRBJ1-1; no clear D. Trimming pared 0 bases from V and 6 bases from J, leaving 14 bases between. CDR1 SQVTM and CDR2 ANQGSEA come from the germline V gene. The CDR3 spans 14 residues. CDR3 DNA sequence: TGCAGCGTTGAAGATGGCAGGAAGGTTGCTGAAGCTTTCTTT. It encodes CSVEDGRKVAEAFF.

This chain connects TRBV27 to TRBJ1-2, with unresolved D. V was clipped by 0 bases and J by 5 bases, with 7 bases between them. Germline CDR1 reads MNHEY; CDR2 reads SMNVEV (reference sequence). The CDR3 extends over 13 amino acids. CDR3 nucleotide sequence: TGTGCCAGCAGTTTATCGGGCGGTTATGGCTACACCTTC. It translates to CASSLSGGYGYTF.

This sequence joins TRBV7-9 and TRBJ2-3, with 9 bases lining up with TRBD1. The junction had 4 bases not matched to a gene; V was cut back by 5 bases and J by 4 bases. The length of the CDR3 is 14 residues. Germline V gene data show CDR1 as SEHNR and CDR2 as FQNEAQ (reference sequence). The CDR3 nucleotides read TGTGCCAGCAGCCCACAGGGGGCCCCAGATACGCAGTATTTT. Protein sequence: CASSPQGAPDTQYF.

This clonotype was counted a single time. This chain links TRBV6-1 with TRBJ1-1; D remains ambiguous. V lost 4 bases to trimming and J lost 3 bases, with 15 bases between them. Germline lookup yields CDR1 MNHNS and CDR2 SASEGT. The CDR3 extends over 15 amino acids. The CDR3 loop is CASSARHLRDTEAFF. Written as DNA, the CDR3 is TGTGCCAGCAGTGCGCGACACTTGCGGGACACTGAAGCTTTCTTT.

The chain has TRBV19 and TRBJ1-1, with D unclear. V lost 3 bases and J 3 bases, leaving 8 bases between the germline ends. Looked up from germline, CDR1 is LNHDA and CDR2 is SQIVND (reference sequence). The CDR3 runs to 13 residues. Here the CDR3 reads CASSIKGYTEAFF. CDR3 bases: TGTGCCAGTAGTATTAAGGGTTACACTGAAGCTTTCTTT.

This clonotype was recorded a few times. The chain links TRBV7-8 to TRBJ1-2; D unresolved. Trimming took 2 bases from V and 0 from J, leaving 7 bases between them. The CDR3 loop spans 14 amino acids. Germline values: CDR1 SGHVS, CDR2 FQNEAQ. The DNA of the CDR3 is TGTGCCAGCAGCTTACGCAGCTCTAACTATGGCTACACCTTC. This encodes CASSLRSSNYGYTF.

This sequence joins TRBV30 and TRBJ2-2; D call uncertain. The CDR3 runs 14 residues. V lost 2 bases to trimming and J lost 0 bases, with 7 bases between them. CDR1 GTSNPN and CDR2 SVGIG come from the germline V gene (reference sequence). As DNA, the CDR3 is TGTGCCTGGAGTCCTATTGCGAACACCGGGGAGCTGTTTTTT. It encodes CAWSPIANTGELFF. The variable domain in full, with the rest retrieved from reference TRBV30 and TRBJ2-2, is SQTIHQWPATLVQPVGSPLSLECTVEGTSNPNLYWYRQAAGRGLQLLFYSVGIGQISSEVPQNLSASRPQDRQFILSSKKLLLSDSGFYLCAWSPIANTGELFFGEGSRLTVL.